These 9 T cell receptor beta chains originate from one sample sequenced in a study of blood T cell repertoires in COVID-19. The assay was immunoSEQ multiplex PCR, and TCRdb's table has in-frame clones only and misses some. In the table there are about 130,000 clones, roughly 91% of which are singletons. The sample taken for sequencing was peripheral blood. The origin of the receptors is a man aged 55 to 70 with COVID-19, enrolled during active disease.

This chain joins TRBV7-9 and TRBJ1-1, with D unclear. Trimming removed 2 bases from V and 5 bases from J, with 6 bases in between. The CDR3 extends over 12 amino acids. Per germline, CDR1 SEHNR and CDR2 FQNEAQ (reference sequence). The CDR3 reads CASSLSHTEAFF. As DNA, the CDR3 is TGTGCCAGCAGCTTATCACATACTGAAGCTTTCTTT.

The rearrangement uses TRBV6-5 and TRBJ2-7; possibly TRBD1 for D (5 bases). Trimming took off 6 bases at V and 2 bases at J, with 11 bases between the two ends. CDR1 is MNHEY, CDR2 SVGAGI, per germline. The CDR3 is 13 residues long. The CDR3 coding sequence is TGTGCCAGCAGCTCAGACAGAACCTACGAGCAGTACTTC. Translation gives CASSSDRTYEQYF.

This chain joins TRBV5-8 and TRBJ1-1, with unresolved D. The germline CDR1 and CDR2 sequences are SGHTS and YDEGEE. Trimming removed 2 bases from V and 1 base from J, with 9 bases in between. The CDR3 has 14 amino acids. In nucleotides, the CDR3 is TGTGCCAGCAGCTTTACAGTATCGAACACTGAAGCTTTCTTT. Its protein is CASSFTVSNTEAFF. The full variable domain, in which reference TRBV5-8 and TRBJ1-1 provide the parts outside the CDR3, is EAGVTQSPTHLIKTRGQQATLRCSPISGHTSVYWYQQALGLGLQFLLWYDEGEERNRGNFPPRFSGRQFPNYSSELNVNALELEDSALYLCASSFTVSNTEAFFGQGTRLTVV.

In its sample, this clone was seen a few times. The chain uses TRBV6-2 or TRBV6-3 and TRBJ1-4; the match to TRBD1 covers 12 bases. Trimming cost V 5 bases and J 8 bases; bases outside gene matches: 3. Germline CDR1 reads MNHEY; CDR2 reads SVGEGT. CDR3 length equals 14 residues. CDR3 residues: CASSPGTGGEKLFF. DNA of the CDR3: TGTGCCAGCAGTCCCGGGACAGGGGGCGAAAAACTGTTTTTT.

About this clone: Other DNA sequences within the sample encode an identical CDR3. The CDR3 loop is CASSLRATNEKLFF. The CDR3 region has the DNA TGCGCCAGCAGCTTGAGAGCAACTAATGAAAAACTGTTTTTT. The chain recombines TRBV5-1 with TRBJ1-4; the D is unclear. This CDR3 contains 14 residues. V lost 1 base and J lost 0, with 4 bases in between. CDR1 is SGHRS, CDR2 YFSETQ, per germline.

The J gene is TRBJ2-7, the V gene TRBV10-3; 9 bases align to TRBD1. The CDR3 covers 16 residues. Trimming removed 0 bases from V and 4 bases from J; junction bases left unmatched: 7. The germline V gene has CDR1 ENHRY and CDR2 SYGVKD. CDR3 sequence reads: CAISESGGQGSYEQYF. In nucleotides, the CDR3 is TGTGCCATCAGTGAGTCCGGGGGACAGGGCTCATACGAGCAGTACTTC.

The rearrangement joins TRBV28 to TRBJ1-2, with D perhaps matching TRBD1 (6 bases). Trimming cost V 6 bases and J 3 bases, with 14 bases left between them. Germline CDR1 is MDHEN and CDR2 is SYDVKM. CDR3 length equals 14 residues. Here the CDR3 DNA reads TGTGCCAGCAGGGCACAGGGTGGCTACTATGGCTACACCTTC. Its translation is CASRAQGGYYGYTF.

This rearrangement joins TRBV10-2 to TRBJ2-5, with TRBD2 matching 11 bases. The CDR3 has 13 amino acids. With 9 bases clipped from V and 4 bases from J, the junction kept 4 bases outside the gene matches. The germline CDR1 and CDR2 sequences are WSHSY and SAAADI. Here the CDR3 reads CASSGGARETQYF. For the CDR3, the DNA is TGCGCCAGTAGCGGGGGGGCCCGAGAGACCCAGTACTTC.

V is TRBV9 and J is TRBJ1-6; D ambiguous. Germline CDR1 reads SGDLS; CDR2 reads YYNGEE. The length of the CDR3 is 14 residues. Between the trimmed V and J ends, which lost 2 bases and 4 bases, there was a span of 7 bases. CDR3 sequence reads: CASSVTAYNSPLHF. In DNA form, the CDR3 reads TGTGCCAGCAGCGTCACAGCTTATAATTCACCCCTCCACTTT.